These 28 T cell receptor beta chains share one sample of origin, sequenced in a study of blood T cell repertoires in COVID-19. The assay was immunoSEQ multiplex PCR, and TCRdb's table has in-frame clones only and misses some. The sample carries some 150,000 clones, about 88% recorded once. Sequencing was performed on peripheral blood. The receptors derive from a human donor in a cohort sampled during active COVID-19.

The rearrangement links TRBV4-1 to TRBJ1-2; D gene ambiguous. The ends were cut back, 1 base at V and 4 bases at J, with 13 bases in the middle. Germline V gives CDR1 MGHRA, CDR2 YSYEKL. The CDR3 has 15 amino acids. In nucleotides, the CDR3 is TGCGCCAGCAGCCAAGTTATTGGGGAGATCTATGGCTACACCTTC. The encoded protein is CASSQVIGEIYGYTF.

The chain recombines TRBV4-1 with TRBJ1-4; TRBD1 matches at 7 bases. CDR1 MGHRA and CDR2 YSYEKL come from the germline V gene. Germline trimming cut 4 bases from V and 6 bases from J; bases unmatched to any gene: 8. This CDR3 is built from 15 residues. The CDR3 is CASSRSTGFDEKLFF. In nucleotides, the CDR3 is TGCGCCAGCAGCCGTTCGACAGGGTTCGATGAAAAACTGTTTTTT.

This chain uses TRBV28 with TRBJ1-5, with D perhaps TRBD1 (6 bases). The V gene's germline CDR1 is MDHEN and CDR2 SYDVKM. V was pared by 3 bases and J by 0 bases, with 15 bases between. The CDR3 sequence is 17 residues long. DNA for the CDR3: TGTGCCAGCAGTTTTCACGACAGGAGCTATAGCAATCAGCCCCAGCATTTT. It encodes CASSFHDRSYSNQPQHF.

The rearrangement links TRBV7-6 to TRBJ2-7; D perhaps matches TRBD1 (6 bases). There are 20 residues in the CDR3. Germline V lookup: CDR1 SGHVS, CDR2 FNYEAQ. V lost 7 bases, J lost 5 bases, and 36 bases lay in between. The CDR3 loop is CASNLKGITQGQTSPDEQYF. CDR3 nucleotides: TGTGCCAGCAATCTAAAAGGCATTACACAAGGACAGACCTCCCCCGACGAGCAGTACTTC.

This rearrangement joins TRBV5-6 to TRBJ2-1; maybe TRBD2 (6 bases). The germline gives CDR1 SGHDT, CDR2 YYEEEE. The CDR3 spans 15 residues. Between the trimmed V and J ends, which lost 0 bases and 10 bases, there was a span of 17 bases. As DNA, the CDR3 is TGTGCCAGCAGCTTGGAGTGGCGGGGCTACAGGGAGCAGTTCTTC. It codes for CASSLEWRGYREQFF.

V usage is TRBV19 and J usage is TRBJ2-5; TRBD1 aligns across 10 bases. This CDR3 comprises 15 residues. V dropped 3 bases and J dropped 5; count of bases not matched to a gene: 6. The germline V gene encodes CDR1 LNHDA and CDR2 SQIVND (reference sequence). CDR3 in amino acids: CASSIRTGGQETQYF. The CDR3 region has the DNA TGTGCCAGTAGTATCAGGACAGGGGGGCAGGAGACCCAGTACTTC.

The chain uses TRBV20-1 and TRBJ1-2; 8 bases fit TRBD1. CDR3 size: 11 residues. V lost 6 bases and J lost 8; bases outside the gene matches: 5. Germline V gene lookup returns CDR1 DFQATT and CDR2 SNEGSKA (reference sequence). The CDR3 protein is CSARTGLGYTF. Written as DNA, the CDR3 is TGCAGTGCGAGGACAGGGCTCGGCTACACCTTC.

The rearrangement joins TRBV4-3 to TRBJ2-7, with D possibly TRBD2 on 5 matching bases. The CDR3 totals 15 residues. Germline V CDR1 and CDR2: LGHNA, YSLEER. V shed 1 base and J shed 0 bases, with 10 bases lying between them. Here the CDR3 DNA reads TGCGCCAGCAGCCAAGGAGCGGAGTACTCCTACGAGCAGTACTTC. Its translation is CASSQGAEYSYEQYF.

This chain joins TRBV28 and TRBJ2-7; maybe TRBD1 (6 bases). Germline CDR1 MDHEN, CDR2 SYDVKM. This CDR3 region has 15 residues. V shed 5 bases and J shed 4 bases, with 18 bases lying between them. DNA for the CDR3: TGTGCCAGCAGTCTTGGGTTGGGCAGGGGATACGAGCAGTACTTC. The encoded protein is CASSLGLGRGYEQYF.

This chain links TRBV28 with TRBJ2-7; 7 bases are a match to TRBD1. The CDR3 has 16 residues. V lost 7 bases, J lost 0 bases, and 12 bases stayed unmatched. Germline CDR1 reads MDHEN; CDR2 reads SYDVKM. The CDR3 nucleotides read TGTGCCAGCACTCCTTCCCTTCGGGACAGCTCCTACGAGCAGTACTTC. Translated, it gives CASTPSLRDSSYEQYF.

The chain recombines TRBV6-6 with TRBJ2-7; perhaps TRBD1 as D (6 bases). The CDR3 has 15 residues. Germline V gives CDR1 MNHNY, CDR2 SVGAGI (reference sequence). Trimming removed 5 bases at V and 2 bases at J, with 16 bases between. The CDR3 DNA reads TGTGCCAGCAGTAAAGGGGAAGGGGGAGCCTACGAGCAGTACTTC. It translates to CASSKGEGGAYEQYF.

The chain's CDR3 is CAWSEGDSYLPQHF. CDR3 coding DNA: TGTGCCTGGAGTGAGGGCGACAGCTATTTGCCCCAGCATTTT. The V and J genes are TRBV30 and TRBJ1-5; D is possibly TRBD1 (5 bases). V lost 1 base, J lost 9 bases, and 16 bases lay in between. Per the germline V gene, CDR1 is GTSNPN and CDR2 is SVGIG (reference sequence). The CDR3 totals 14 residues.

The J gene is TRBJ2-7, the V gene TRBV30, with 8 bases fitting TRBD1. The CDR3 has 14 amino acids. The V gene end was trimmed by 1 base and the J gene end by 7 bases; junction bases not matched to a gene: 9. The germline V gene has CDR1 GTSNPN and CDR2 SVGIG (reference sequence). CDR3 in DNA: TGTGCCTGGAGTGGAAGCCGGACAGGGTGGGAGCAGTACTTC. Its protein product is CAWSGSRTGWEQYF. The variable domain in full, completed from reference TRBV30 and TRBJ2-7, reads SQTIHQWPATLVQPVGSPLSLECTVEGTSNPNLYWYRQAAGRGLQLLFYSVGIGQISSEVPQNLSASRPQDRQFILSSKKLLLSDSGFYLCAWSGSRTGWEQYFGPGTRLTVT.

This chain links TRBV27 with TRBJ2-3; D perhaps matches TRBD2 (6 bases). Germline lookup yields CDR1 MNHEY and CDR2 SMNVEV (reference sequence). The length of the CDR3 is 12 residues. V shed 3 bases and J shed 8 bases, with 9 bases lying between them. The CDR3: CASSFMEGTQYF. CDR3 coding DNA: TGTGCCAGCAGTTTTATGGAGGGTACGCAGTATTTT.

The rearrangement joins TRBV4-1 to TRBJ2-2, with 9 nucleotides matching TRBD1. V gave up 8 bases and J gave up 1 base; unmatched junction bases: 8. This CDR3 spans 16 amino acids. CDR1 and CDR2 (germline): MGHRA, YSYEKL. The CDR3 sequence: CASGRPGQGNTGELFF. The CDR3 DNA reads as TGCGCCAGCGGGCGTCCGGGACAGGGGAACACCGGGGAGCTGTTTTTT.

This CDR3 is CASSLAGDHRYNEQFF. In DNA, the CDR3 is TGCGCCAGCAGCTTGGCGGGAGATCACCGCTACAATGAGCAGTTCTTC. V usage is TRBV5-1 and J usage is TRBJ2-1; possible D gene TRBD2, 6 bases. CDR1 and CDR2 (germline): SGHRS, YFSETQ. Trimming took off 0 bases at V and 3 bases at J, with 13 bases between the two ends. The CDR3 contains 16 residues.

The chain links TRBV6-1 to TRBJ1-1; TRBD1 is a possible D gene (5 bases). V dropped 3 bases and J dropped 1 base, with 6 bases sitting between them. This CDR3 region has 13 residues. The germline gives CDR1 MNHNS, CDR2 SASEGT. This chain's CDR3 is CASSEGGNTEAFF. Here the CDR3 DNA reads TGTGCCAGCAGTGAGGGGGGGAACACTGAAGCTTTCTTT.

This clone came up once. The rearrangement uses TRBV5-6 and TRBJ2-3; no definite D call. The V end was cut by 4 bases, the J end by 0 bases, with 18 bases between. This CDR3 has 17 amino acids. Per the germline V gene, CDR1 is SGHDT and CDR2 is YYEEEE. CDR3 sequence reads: CASSTNPRHASTDTQYF. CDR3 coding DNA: TGTGCCAGCAGCACGAACCCCCGACATGCTAGCACAGATACGCAGTATTTT.

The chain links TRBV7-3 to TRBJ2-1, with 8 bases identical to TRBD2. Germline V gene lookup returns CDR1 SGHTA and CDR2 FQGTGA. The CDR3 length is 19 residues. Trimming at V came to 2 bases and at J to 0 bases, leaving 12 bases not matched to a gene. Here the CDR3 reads CASSLSSRLAGGSYNEQFF. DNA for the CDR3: TGTGCCAGCAGCTTATCCAGCCGACTCGCGGGGGGCTCCTACAATGAGCAGTTCTTC.

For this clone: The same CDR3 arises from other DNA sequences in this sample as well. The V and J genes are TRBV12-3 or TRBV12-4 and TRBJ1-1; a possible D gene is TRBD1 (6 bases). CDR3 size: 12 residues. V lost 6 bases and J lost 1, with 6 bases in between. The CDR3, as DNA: TGTGCCAGCAGCAGGGGGAACACTGAAGCTTTCTTT. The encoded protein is CASSRGNTEAFF.

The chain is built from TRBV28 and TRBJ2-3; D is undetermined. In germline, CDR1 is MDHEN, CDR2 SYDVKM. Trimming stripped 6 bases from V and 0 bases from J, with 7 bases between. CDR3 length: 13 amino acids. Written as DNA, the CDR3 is TGTGCCAGCAGCCTTATTAGCACAGATACGCAGTATTTT. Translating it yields CASSLISTDTQYF.

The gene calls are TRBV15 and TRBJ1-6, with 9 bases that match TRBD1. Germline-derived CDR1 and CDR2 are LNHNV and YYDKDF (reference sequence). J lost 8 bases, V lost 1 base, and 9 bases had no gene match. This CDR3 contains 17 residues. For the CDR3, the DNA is TGTGCCACCAGCAGAGCGTTAACAGGGGGCTGGGATTCACCCCTCCACTTT. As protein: CATSRALTGGWDSPLHF.

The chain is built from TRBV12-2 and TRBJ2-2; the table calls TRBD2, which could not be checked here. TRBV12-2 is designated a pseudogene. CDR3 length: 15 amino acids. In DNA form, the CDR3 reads TGTGCAAGTCGCTCGGGACTAGCAGACACCGGGGAGCTGTTTTTT. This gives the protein CASRSGLADTGELFF.

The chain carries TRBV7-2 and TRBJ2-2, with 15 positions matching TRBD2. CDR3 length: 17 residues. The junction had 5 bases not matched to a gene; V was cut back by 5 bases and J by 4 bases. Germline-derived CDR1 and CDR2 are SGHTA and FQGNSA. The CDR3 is CASSLWTSGRVTGELFF. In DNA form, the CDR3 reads TGTGCCAGCAGCCTTTGGACTAGCGGGAGGGTCACCGGGGAGCTGTTTTTT.

CDR3 protein: CSVVGGGTDTQYF. Here the CDR3 DNA reads TGCAGCGTGGTCGGGGGGGGCACAGATACGCAGTATTTT. The chain joins TRBV29-1 to TRBJ2-3; TRBD2 agrees at 8 bases. The CDR3 has 13 residues. With V trimmed by 6 bases and J by 1 base, 3 bases remained unmatched. Germline CDR1 SQVTM, CDR2 ANQGSEA.

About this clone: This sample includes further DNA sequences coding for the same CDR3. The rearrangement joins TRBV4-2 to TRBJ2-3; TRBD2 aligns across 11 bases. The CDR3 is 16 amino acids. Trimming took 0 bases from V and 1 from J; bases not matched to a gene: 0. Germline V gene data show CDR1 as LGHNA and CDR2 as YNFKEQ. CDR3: CASSQELAGGTDTQYF. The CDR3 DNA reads TGTGCCAGCAGCCAAGAACTAGCGGGGGGCACAGATACGCAGTATTTT.

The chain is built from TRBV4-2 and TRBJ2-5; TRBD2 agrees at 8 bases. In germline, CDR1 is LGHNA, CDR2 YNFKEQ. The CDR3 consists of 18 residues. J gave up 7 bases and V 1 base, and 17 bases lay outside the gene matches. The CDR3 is CASSQARGAGATGATQYF. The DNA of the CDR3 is TGTGCCAGCAGCCAAGCGCGGGGGGCGGGAGCTACGGGGGCGACCCAGTACTTC.

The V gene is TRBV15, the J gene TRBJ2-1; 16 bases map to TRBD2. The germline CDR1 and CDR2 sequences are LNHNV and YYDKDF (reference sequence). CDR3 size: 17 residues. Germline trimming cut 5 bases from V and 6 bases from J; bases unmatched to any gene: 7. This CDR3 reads CATSVGLAGGSSNEQFF. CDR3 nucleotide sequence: TGTGCCACCAGCGTGGGACTAGCGGGAGGGTCGAGCAATGAGCAGTTCTTC.